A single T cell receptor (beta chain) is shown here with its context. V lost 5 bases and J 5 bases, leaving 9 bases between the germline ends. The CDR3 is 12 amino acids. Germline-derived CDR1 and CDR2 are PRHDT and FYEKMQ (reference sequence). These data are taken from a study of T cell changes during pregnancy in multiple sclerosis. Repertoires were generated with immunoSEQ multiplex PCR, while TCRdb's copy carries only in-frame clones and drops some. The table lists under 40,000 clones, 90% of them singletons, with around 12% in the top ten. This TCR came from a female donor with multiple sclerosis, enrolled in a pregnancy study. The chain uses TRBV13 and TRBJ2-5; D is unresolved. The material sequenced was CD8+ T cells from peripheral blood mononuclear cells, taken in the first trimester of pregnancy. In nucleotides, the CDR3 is TGTGCCAGCAGCCTATATACGGAGACCCAGTACTTC. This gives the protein CASSLYTETQYF.